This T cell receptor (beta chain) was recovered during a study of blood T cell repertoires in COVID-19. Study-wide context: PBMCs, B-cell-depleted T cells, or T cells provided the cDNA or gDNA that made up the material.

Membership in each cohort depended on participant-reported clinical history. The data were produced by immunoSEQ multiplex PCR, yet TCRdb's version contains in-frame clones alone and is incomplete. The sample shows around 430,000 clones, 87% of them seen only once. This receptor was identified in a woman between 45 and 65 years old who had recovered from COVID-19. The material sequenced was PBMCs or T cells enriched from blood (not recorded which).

CDR3 in amino acids: CASSNPGQTYEQYF. The CDR3 DNA is TGTGCCAGTAGTAACCCGGGACAAACCTACGAGCAGTACTTC. V usage is TRBV19 and J usage is TRBJ2-7, with a tentative D call TRBD1 (6 bases). This CDR3 comprises 14 residues. V shed 4 bases and J shed 2 bases, with 12 bases lying between them. Germline assignment: CDR1 LNHDA and CDR2 SQIVND (reference sequence).